One sample yielded the 3 T cell receptor beta chains listed below, sequenced in a study of blood T cell repertoires in COVID-19. The method was immunoSEQ multiplex PCR; TCRdb's version includes in-frame clones alone and lacks a portion of them. In the table there are about 59,000 clones, 75% to 95% of which are singletons. Sequences were obtained from peripheral blood. These receptor sequences come from an elderly man with acute or convalescent COVID-19.

V gene TRBV15 combines with J gene TRBJ2-7, with TRBD1 matching over 9 bases. The junction had 7 bases not matched to a gene; V was cut back by 2 bases and J by 2 bases. The V gene's germline CDR1 is LNHNV and CDR2 YYDKDF (reference sequence). CDR3 size: 16 residues. The CDR3 sequence is CATSRPPGQGTYEQYF. CDR3 bases: TGTGCCACCAGCAGACCTCCGGGACAGGGTACCTACGAGCAGTACTTC. Combining the CDR3 with reference TRBV15 and TRBJ2-7 gives the whole variable domain DAMVIQNPRYQVTQFGKPVTLSCSQTLNHNVMYWYQQKSSQAPKLLFHYYDKDFNNEADTPDNFQSRRPNTSFCFLDIRSPGLGDTAMYLCATSRPPGQGTYEQYFGPGTRLTVT.

The chain couples TRBV19 to TRBJ2-7, with 9 bases identical to TRBD1. The CDR3 extends over 15 amino acids. V dropped 5 bases and J dropped 5; count of bases not matched to a gene: 10. The germline gives CDR1 LNHDA, CDR2 SQIVND (reference sequence). The CDR3 nucleotides read TGTGCCAGTAGTGATCCGGGACAGGGAAGGAACGAGCAGTACTTC. It codes for CASSDPGQGRNEQYF.

The V gene is TRBV3-1 (or the pseudogene TRBV3-2), the J gene TRBJ2-3, with 8 nucleotides matching TRBD2. Germline values: CDR1 LGHDT, CDR2 YNNKEL (reference sequence). The CDR3 covers 17 residues. With V trimmed by 4 bases and J by 0 bases, 9 bases remained unmatched. Here the CDR3 DNA reads TGTGCCAGCAGCCTACGGACTAGCCGCTCTAGCACAGATACGCAGTATTTT. Translated: CASSLRTSRSSTDTQYF.